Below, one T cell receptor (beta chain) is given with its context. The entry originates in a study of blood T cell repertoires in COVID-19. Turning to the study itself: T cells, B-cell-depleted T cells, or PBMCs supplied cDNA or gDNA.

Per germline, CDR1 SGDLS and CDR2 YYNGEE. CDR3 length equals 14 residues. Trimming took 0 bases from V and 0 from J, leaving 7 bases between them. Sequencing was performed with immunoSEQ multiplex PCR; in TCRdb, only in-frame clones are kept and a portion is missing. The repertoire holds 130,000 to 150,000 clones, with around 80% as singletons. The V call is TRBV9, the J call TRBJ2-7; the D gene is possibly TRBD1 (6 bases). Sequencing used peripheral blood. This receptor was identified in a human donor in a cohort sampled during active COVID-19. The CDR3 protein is CASSVGDNSYEQYF. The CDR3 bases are TGTGCCAGCAGCGTAGGGGACAACTCCTACGAGCAGTACTTC.